These T cell receptor beta chains were read from a single sample in a study of T-cell reconstitution after alpha-beta-depleted transplantation in children. MiXCR was run by TCRdb on the PCR reads, yielding one entry per CDR3 protein. This sample has roughly 350,000 distinct CDR3 sequences; 10% occur once, and the top ten carry around 2.4%. Sequencing used PBMCs from the stem cell graft donor, obtained from the stem cell graft. The receptors shown here come from a human donor who donated a stem cell graft to a child with acute lymphoblastic leukemia. Each CDR3 is given without its conserved first and last residue. The size entry is marked missing in some rows and otherwise reads once, few, many or a size class.

j_call clone_size v_call cdr3_aa
TRBJ2-1 NA TRBV29-1 SVRGRAYNEQF
TRBJ1-2 few TRBV7-8 ASRSLQGPTNYGYT
TRBJ2-7 many TRBV25-1 ASSDDRGKYEQY
TRBJ2-3 many TRBV4-1 ASSARLAGGFADTQY
TRBJ2-7 NA TRBV12-3/TRBV12-4 ASTGGDTSGEQY
TRBJ2-7 few TRBV11-2 ASSLERGHHYEQY
TRBJ2-7 few TRBV4-1 ASSQERSSAPPYEQY
TRBJ2-2 few TRBV6-5 ASSWVGAGSGELF
TRBJ2-5 few TRBV9 ASSVGTGRQARTQY
TRBJ2-2 few TRBV24-1 ATSDPMDPANTGELF
TRBJ2-7 many TRBV5-4 ASSGSGTGREQY
TRBJ2-7 NA TRBV25-1 ASRRDRGSYQQY
TRBJ2-7 few TRBV5-5 ASSPPQGNEQY
TRBJ2-7 NA TRBV28 ASSSGGGTYSYEQY
TRBJ2-1 NA TRBV19 ASSYAVGTYNEQF
TRBJ1-5 NA TRBV7-6 ASSQYSNQPQH
TRBJ2-5 few TRBV18 ASSPGQQLQETQY
TRBJ2-7 few TRBV20-1 SARDHTHGSSYEQY
TRBJ2-1 NA TRBV29-1 SGGSRGENEQF
TRBJ1-2 NA TRBV6-2/TRBV6-3 ASSPLTGKVDGYT
TRBJ2-7 NA TRBV10-3 AISPGTDLYEQY
TRBJ2-3 NA TRBV28 ASTQDGRSTDTQY
TRBJ2-7 NA TRBV27 ASGRDRGYEQY
TRBJ2-1 many TRBV5-6 ASSLGIKRRSYNEQF
TRBJ1-4 many TRBV7-9 ASSPWTATNEKLF
TRBJ1-2 many TRBV29-1 STGTGASINYGYT
TRBJ2-7 few TRBV7-9 ASSLATSGVLSYEQY
TRBJ2-1 NA TRBV13 ASSLAEGEQF
TRBJ2-1 NA TRBV7-9 ASSSAGPYNEQF
TRBJ1-1 many TRBV7-8 ASSSLPQGEAF
TRBJ1-5 NA TRBV19 ASNPDTYSNQPQH
TRBJ2-1 few TRBV19 ASSITHSGGSYNEQF
TRBJ2-5 few TRBV6-2/TRBV6-3 ASSSSQGWAKTQY
TRBJ1-6 NA TRBV20-1 SARGQGSPLH
TRBJ1-3 NA TRBV7-2 ASSLRGQGVGNTIY
TRBJ2-3 NA TRBV2 ASSGMGYSTDTQY
TRBJ2-3 few TRBV7-9 ASSLLLTDSTDTQY
TRBJ2-7 many TRBV20-1 SARSNYEQY
TRBJ2-5 many TRBV7-3 ASSLDREETQY
TRBJ2-5 NA TRBV7-9 ASSLDGRGRSETQY
TRBJ2-1 NA TRBV20-1 SAVISGLRSYNEQF
TRBJ2-2 many TRBV7-2 ASSLQGRLNTGELF
TRBJ2-5 NA TRBV20-1 SASTGTSGQETQY
TRBJ1-1 NA TRBV2 ASSARELLNTEAF
TRBJ2-1 few TRBV7-9 ASSPDRGERNEQF
TRBJ2-3 few TRBV7-3 ASSLNAGTGRDTQY
TRBJ2-1 few TRBV4-1 ASCYLAGDYNEQF
TRBJ2-2 many TRBV4-1 ASTPTILTGKERGELF
TRBJ2-1 many TRBV6-2/TRBV6-3 ASDASGLASNEQF